Listed here are 9 T cell receptor beta chains from one sample, sequenced in a study of control samples from healthy donors and cancer patients. The protocol was immunoSEQ multiplex PCR, while the TCRdb copy is restricted to in-frame clones and leaves out a portion. This sample has 85,000 to 110,000 clones, with around 89% found just once. The material sequenced was PBMCs. The receptor set was obtained from a man in his fifties or sixties with lung cancer.

This chain connects TRBV2 to TRBJ2-4; D may be TRBD1 (6 bases). Trimming took 6 bases from V and 2 from J, leaving 14 bases between them. Germline V gene data show CDR1 as SNHLY and CDR2 as FYNNEI. This CDR3 comprises 15 residues. DNA for the CDR3: TGTGCCAGCAGGGGGATTACAGGGACCAAAAACATTCAGTACTTC. It encodes CASRGITGTKNIQYF. The full variable domain, in which reference TRBV2 and TRBJ2-4 provide the parts outside the CDR3, is EPEVTQTPSHQVTQMGQEVILRCVPISNHLYFYWYRQILGQKVEFLVSFYNNEISEKSEIFDDQFSVERPDGSNFTLKIRSTKLEDSAMYFCASRGITGTKNIQYFGAGTRLSVL.

This clone was detected once. This chain links TRBV12-5 with TRBJ1-2, with D tentatively TRBD1 (5 bases). In germline, CDR1 is LGHNT, CDR2 FRNRAP. The CDR3 has 17 residues. With 7 bases removed from V and 5 bases from J, the gap between germline ends came to 26 bases. The CDR3 reads CASASPREPSRGYGYTF. The CDR3 DNA is TGTGCTAGTGCCTCACCCCGGGAGCCCTCCCGGGGGTATGGCTACACCTTC.

The chain has TRBV11-3 and TRBJ1-5; TRBD1 is a possible D gene (5 bases). Trimming took 5 bases from V and 0 from J, leaving 11 bases between them. This CDR3 comprises 15 residues. In germline, CDR1 is SGHNT, CDR2 YENEEA. The CDR3 DNA reads TGTGCCAGCAGCCGCGGACATAATAGCAATCAGCCCCAGCATTTT. It translates to CASSRGHNSNQPQHF.

The chain links TRBV7-9 to TRBJ1-2; 7 bases map to TRBD1. This CDR3 comprises 14 residues. Germline V lookup: CDR1 SEHNR, CDR2 FQNEAQ (reference sequence). The V segment lost 0 bases and the J segment 3 bases; nucleotides outside the gene matches: 1. The CDR3 bases are TGTGCCAGCAGCTTAGCAGGGGGCCACTATGGCTACACCTTC. Translated: CASSLAGGHYGYTF.

This clone has just one count. The V gene is TRBV18, the J gene TRBJ2-7; D not resolved. The CDR3 loop spans 13 amino acids. The germline CDR1 and CDR2 sequences are KGHSH and LQKENI. With 3 bases removed from V and 0 bases from J, the gap between germline ends came to 6 bases. CDR3 sequence reads: CASSPASSYEQYF. The DNA for the CDR3 is TGTGCCAGCTCACCCGCTAGCTCCTACGAGCAGTACTTC.

This rearrangement joins TRBV5-1 to TRBJ2-3; possibly TRBD2 for D (6 bases). CDR3 length: 14 residues. CDR1 and CDR2 from the germline V gene are SGHRS and YFSETQ. The V and J ends lost 2 bases and 4 bases respectively, with 11 bases between them. CDR3 nucleotide sequence: TGCGCCAGCAGCTTCGGAGGGGCCGCAGATACGCAGTATTTT. It codes for CASSFGGAADTQYF.

The chain carries TRBV30 and TRBJ2-7; maybe TRBD2 (5 bases). CDR3 length: 12 residues. V lost 0 bases and J 3 bases, leaving 6 bases between the germline ends. CDR1 is GTSNPN, CDR2 SVGIG, per germline (reference sequence). The CDR3 coding sequence is TGTGCCTGGAGTGTACTAGGCTACGAGCAGTACTTC. Amino acids: CAWSVLGYEQYF.

In nucleotides, the CDR3 is TGTGCCAGCGCCCCTATGGGGGGGAACCGAGATGGGAACACTGAAGCTTTCTTT. This translates into CASAPMGGNRDGNTEAFF. V and J are TRBV3-1 (or the pseudogene TRBV3-2) and TRBJ1-1, with D perhaps TRBD1 (5 bases). V was pared by 8 bases and J by 1 base, with 26 bases between. CDR1 and CDR2 (germline): LGHDT, YNNKEL (reference sequence). The length of the CDR3 is 18 residues.

The chain couples TRBV5-1 to TRBJ2-5; 7 bases are a match to TRBD1. The V gene end was trimmed by 3 bases and the J gene end by 1 base; junction bases not matched to a gene: 3. The CDR3 sequence is 14 residues long. CDR1 is SGHRS and CDR2 is YFSETQ in the germline V gene. CDR3 sequence: CASSSRDSQETQYF. The CDR3 DNA sequence: TGCGCCAGCAGCTCCCGGGACAGCCAAGAGACCCAGTACTTC.